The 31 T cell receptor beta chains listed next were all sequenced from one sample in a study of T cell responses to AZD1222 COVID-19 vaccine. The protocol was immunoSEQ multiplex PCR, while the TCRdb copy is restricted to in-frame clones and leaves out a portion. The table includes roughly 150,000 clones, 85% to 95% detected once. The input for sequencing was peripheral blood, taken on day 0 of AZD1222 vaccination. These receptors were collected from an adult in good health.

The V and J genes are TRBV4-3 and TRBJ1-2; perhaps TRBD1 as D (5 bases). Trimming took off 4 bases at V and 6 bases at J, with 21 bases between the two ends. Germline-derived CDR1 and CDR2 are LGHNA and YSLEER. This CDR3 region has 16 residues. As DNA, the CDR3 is TGCGCCAGCAGCCCTGAACCAGTCGGGGGTCGGGATGGCTACACCTTC. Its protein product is CASSPEPVGGRDGYTF.

As DNA, the CDR3 is TGTGCCATCAGTAATACAGAGAAGAACACTGAAGCTTTCTTT. Protein: CAISNTEKNTEAFF. The chain employs TRBV10-3 and TRBJ1-1, with D unclear. V gave up 5 bases and J gave up 1 base, with 11 bases separating them. CDR1 is ENHRY, CDR2 SYGVKD, per germline. This CDR3 region has 14 residues.

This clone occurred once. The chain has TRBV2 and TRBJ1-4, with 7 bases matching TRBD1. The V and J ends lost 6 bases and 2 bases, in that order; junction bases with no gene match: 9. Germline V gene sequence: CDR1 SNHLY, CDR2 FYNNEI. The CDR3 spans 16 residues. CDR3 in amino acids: CASSVTGDRTNEKLFF. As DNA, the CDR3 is TGTGCCAGCAGCGTTACAGGGGATCGTACTAATGAAAAACTGTTTTTT. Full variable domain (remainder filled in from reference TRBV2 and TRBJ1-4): EPEVTQTPSHQVTQMGQEVILRCVPISNHLYFYWYRQILGQKVEFLVSFYNNEISEKSEIFDDQFSVERPDGSNFTLKIRSTKLEDSAMYFCASSVTGDRTNEKLFFGSGTQLSVL.

In DNA form, the CDR3 reads TGTGCCAGCAGCCAAGATCGGGATGCCGCGAACACCGGGGAGCTGTTTTTT. Its protein is CASSQDRDAANTGELFF. The rearrangement links TRBV4-2 to TRBJ2-2; tentatively, D is TRBD2 (5 bases). V was pared by 0 bases and J by 0 bases, with 11 bases between. This CDR3 has 17 amino acids. Germline loops: CDR1 LGHNA, CDR2 YNFKEQ.

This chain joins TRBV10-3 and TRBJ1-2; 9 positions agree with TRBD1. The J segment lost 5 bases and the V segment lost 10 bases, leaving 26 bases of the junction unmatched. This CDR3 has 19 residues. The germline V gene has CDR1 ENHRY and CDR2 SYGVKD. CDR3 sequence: CATTLAGLGDREQGYGYTF. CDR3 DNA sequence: TGTGCCACCACCTTGGCGGGACTCGGGGACAGGGAACAAGGTTATGGCTACACCTTC.

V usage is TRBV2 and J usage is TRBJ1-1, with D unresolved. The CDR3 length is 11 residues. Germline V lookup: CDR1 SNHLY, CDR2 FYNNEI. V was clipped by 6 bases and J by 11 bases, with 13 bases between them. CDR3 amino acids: CASRMQTTAFF. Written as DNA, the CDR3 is TGTGCCAGCAGGATGCAAACAACGGCTTTCTTT.

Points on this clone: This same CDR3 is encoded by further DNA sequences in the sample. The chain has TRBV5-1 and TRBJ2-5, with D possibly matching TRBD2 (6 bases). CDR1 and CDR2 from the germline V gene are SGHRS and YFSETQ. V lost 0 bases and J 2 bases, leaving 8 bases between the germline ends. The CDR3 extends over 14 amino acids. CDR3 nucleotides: TGCGCCAGCAGCTTGGGACGGGGGCAAGAGACCCAGTACTTC. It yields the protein CASSLGRGQETQYF.

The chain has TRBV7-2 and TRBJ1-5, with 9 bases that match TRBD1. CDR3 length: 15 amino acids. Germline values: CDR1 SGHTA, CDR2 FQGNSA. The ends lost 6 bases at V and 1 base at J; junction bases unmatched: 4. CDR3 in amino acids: CASSLGQGSNQPQHF. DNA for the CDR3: TGTGCCAGCAGTCTCGGACAGGGGAGCAATCAGCCCCAGCATTTT.

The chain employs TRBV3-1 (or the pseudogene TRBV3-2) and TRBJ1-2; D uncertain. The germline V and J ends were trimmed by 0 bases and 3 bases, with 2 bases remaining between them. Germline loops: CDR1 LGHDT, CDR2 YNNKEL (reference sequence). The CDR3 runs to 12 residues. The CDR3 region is CASSQEDYGYTF. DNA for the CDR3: TGTGCCAGCAGCCAAGAAGACTATGGCTACACCTTC.

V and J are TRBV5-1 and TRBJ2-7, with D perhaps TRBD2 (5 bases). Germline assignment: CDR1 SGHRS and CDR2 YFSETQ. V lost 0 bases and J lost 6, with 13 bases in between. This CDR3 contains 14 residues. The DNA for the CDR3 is TGCGCCAGCAGCTTGGGCAGGACTGCGGGCGAGCAGTACTTC. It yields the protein CASSLGRTAGEQYF.

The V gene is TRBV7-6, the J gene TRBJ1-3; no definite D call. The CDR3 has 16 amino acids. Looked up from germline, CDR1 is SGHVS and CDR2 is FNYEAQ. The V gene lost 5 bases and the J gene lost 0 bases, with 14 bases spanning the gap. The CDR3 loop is CASSPPRSLSGNTIYF. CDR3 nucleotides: TGTGCCAGCAGCCCCCCGCGGAGCCTCTCTGGAAACACCATATATTTT.

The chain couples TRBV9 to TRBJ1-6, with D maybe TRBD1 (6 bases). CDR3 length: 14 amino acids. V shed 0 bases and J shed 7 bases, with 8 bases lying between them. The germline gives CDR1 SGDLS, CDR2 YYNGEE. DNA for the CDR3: TGTGCCAGCAGCGTAGGCCAGGGGAATTCACCCCTCCACTTT. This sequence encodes CASSVGQGNSPLHF. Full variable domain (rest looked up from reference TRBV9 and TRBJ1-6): DSGVTQTPKHLITATGQRVTLRCSPRSGDLSVYWYQQSLDQGLQFLIQYYNGEERAKGNILERFSAQQFPDLHSELNLSSLELGDSALYFCASSVGQGNSPLHFGNGTRLTVT.

CDR3 DNA: TGTGCCAGCAGCCAGGGGGAAGAGACCCAGTACTTC. Residues: CASSQGEETQYF. J is TRBJ2-5 and V is TRBV6-5, with 7 positions matching TRBD1. The CDR3 is 12 amino acids. Germline lookup yields CDR1 MNHEY and CDR2 SVGAGI. V lost 6 bases and J lost 3; bases outside the gene matches: 1.

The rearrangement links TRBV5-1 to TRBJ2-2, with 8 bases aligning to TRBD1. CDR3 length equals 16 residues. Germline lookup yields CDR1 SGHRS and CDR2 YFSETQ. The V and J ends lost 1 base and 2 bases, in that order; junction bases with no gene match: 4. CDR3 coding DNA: TGCGCCAGCAGCTTGAGGGGACAGGTCAACACCGGGGAGCTGTTTTTT. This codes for CASSLRGQVNTGELFF.

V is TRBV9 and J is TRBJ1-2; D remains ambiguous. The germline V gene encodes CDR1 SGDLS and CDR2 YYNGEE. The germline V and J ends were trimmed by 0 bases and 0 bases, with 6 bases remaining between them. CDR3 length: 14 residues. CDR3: CASSVGGANYGYTF. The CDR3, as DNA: TGTGCCAGCAGCGTAGGTGGAGCTAACTATGGCTACACCTTC.

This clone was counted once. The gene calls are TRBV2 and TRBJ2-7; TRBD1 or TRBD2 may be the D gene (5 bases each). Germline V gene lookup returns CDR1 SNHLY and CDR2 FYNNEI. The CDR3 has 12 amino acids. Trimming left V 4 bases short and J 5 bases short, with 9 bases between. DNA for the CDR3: TGTGCCAGCAGTGTGCGAGGGGACGAGCAGTACTTC. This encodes CASSVRGDEQYF.

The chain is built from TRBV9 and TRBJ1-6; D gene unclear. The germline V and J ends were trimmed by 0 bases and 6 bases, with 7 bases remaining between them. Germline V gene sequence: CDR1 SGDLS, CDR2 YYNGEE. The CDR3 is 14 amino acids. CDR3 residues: CASSVVSGNSPLHF. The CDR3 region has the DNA TGTGCCAGCAGCGTAGTCTCGGGTAATTCACCCCTCCACTTT.

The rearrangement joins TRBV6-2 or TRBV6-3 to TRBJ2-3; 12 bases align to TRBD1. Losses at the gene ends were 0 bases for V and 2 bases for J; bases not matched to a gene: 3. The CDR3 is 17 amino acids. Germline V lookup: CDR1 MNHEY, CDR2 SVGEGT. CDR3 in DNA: TGTGCCAGCAGTTACTCGTCGGGACAGGGGGCCACAGATACGCAGTATTTT. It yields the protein CASSYSSGQGATDTQYF.

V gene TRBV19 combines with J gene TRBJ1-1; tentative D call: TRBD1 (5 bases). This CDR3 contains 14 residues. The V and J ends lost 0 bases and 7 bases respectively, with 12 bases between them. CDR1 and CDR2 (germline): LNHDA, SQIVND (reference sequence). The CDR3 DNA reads TGTGCCAGTAGTATAGATCGAGGGGAGGGTGAAGCTTTCTTT. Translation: CASSIDRGEGEAFF.

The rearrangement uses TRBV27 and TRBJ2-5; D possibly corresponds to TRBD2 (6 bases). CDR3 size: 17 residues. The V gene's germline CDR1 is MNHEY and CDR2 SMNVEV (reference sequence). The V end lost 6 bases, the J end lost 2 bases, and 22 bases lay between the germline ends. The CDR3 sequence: CASSPNFGGGRQETQYF. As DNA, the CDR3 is TGTGCCAGCAGCCCCAATTTCGGGGGAGGTCGGCAAGAGACCCAGTACTTC.

The CDR3 DNA follows: TGTGCCATCAGGACCCCCAGGGAGGGCCCCAGGGAGACCCAGTACTTC. Amino acid sequence: CAIRTPREGPRETQYF. This rearrangement joins TRBV10-3 to TRBJ2-5; TRBD2 matches at 7 bases. V gave up 6 bases and J gave up 5 bases; unmatched junction bases: 15. Germline values: CDR1 ENHRY, CDR2 SYGVKD. This CDR3 spans 16 amino acids.

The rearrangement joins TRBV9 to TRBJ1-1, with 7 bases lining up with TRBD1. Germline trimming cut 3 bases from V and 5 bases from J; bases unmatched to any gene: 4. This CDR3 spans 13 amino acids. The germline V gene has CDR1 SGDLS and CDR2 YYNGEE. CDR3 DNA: TGTGCCAGCAGCGCGGGACAGACTACTGAAGCTTTCTTT. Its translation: CASSAGQTTEAFF. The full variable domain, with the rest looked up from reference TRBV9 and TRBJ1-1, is DSGVTQTPKHLITATGQRVTLRCSPRSGDLSVYWYQQSLDQGLQFLIQYYNGEERAKGNILERFSAQQFPDLHSELNLSSLELGDSALYFCASSAGQTTEAFFGQGTRLTVV.

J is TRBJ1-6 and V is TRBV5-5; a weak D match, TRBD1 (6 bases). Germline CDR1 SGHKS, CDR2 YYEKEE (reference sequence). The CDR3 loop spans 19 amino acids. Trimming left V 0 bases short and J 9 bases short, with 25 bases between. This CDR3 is CASSLDRASNPPVGSPLHF. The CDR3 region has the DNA TGTGCCAGCAGCTTGGACAGGGCCTCGAACCCACCCGTCGGTTCACCCCTCCACTTT.

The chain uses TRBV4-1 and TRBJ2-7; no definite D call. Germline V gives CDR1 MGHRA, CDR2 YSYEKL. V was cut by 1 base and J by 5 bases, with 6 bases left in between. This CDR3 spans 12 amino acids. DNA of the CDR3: TGCGCCAGCAGCCAAGGGAAGAACGAGCAGTACTTC. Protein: CASSQGKNEQYF.

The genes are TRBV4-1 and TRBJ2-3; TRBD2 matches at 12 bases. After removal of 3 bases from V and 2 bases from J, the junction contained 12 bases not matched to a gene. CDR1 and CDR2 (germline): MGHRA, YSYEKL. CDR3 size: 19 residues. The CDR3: CASSHLAGGDLTNTDTQYF. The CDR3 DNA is TGCGCCAGCAGCCACCTAGCGGGGGGGGATCTAACAAACACAGATACGCAGTATTTT.

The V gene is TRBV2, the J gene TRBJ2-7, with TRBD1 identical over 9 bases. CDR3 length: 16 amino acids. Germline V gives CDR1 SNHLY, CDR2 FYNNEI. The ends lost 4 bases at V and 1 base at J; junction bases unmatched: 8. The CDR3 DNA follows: TGTGCCAGCAGTGTCGGCCGGGACAGGGAGTCCTACGAGCAGTACTTC. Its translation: CASSVGRDRESYEQYF.

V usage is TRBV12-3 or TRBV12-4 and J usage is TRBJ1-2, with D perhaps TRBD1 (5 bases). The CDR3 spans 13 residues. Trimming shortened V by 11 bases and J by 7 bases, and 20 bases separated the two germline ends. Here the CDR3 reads CASRGAESPGYTF. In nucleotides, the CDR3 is TGTGCCTCGAGAGGGGCGGAAAGCCCTGGCTACACCTTC.

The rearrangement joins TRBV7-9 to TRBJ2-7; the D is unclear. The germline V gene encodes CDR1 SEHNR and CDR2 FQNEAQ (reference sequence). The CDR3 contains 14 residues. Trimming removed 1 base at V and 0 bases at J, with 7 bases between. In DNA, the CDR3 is TGTGCCAGCAGCTTAGAAGCCTTCTCCTACGAGCAGTACTTC. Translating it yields CASSLEAFSYEQYF. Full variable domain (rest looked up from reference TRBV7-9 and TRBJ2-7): DTGVSQNPRHKITKRGQNVTFRCDPISEHNRLYWYRQTLGQGPEFLTYFQNEAQLEKSRLLSDRFSAERPKGSFSTLEIQRTEQGDSAMYLCASSLEAFSYEQYFGPGTRLTVT.

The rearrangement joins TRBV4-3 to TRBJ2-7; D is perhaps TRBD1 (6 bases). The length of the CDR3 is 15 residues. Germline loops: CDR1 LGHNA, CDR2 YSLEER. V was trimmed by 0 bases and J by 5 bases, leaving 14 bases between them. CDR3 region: CASSQETGTRNEQYF. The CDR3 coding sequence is TGCGCCAGCAGCCAAGAAACAGGGACACGTAACGAGCAGTACTTC.

The CDR3 DNA reads TGTGCCAGCAGTGTCCTAGCGGGAGGAGGCGCAGATACGCAGTATTTT. Encoded protein: CASSVLAGGGADTQYF. The genes are TRBV6-4 and TRBJ2-3; the match to TRBD2 covers 11 bases. From germline, CDR1 is MRHNA and CDR2 SNTAGT. The CDR3 spans 16 residues. V shed 4 bases and J 4 bases; nucleotides not matched to a gene: 7.

CDR3 coding DNA: TGTGCCAGCAGACCACTCTTCGGGAGCGGGAGTCAAGATACGCAGTATTTT. Amino acid sequence: CASRPLFGSGSQDTQYF. V is TRBV27 and J is TRBJ2-3, with 8 bases matching TRBD2. The CDR3 covers 17 residues. From germline, CDR1 is MNHEY and CDR2 SMNVEV (reference sequence). The J segment lost 5 bases and the V segment lost 6 bases, leaving 16 bases of the junction unmatched.